The 20 T cell receptor beta chains reported below all come from one sample, sequenced in a study of blood T cell repertoires in COVID-19. The data were produced by immunoSEQ multiplex PCR, yet TCRdb's version contains in-frame clones alone and is incomplete. The sample has approximately 170,000 clones; about four fifths are singletons. The sample comprised peripheral blood. The receptors were gathered from a man between 70 and 80 years old who had recovered from COVID-19.

This rearrangement joins TRBV18 to TRBJ1-1; possible D gene TRBD1, 5 bases. CDR1 KGHSH and CDR2 LQKENI come from the germline V gene. Trimming removed 2 bases from V and 4 bases from J, with 17 bases in between. CDR3 length: 16 amino acids. CDR3 loop: CASSPELARGITEAFF. In DNA form, the CDR3 reads TGTGCCAGCTCACCAGAATTAGCAAGGGGTATCACTGAAGCTTTCTTT.

This sequence joins TRBV11-1 and TRBJ1-6; a weak D match, TRBD1 (6 bases). Trimming pared 4 bases from V and 9 bases from J, leaving 13 bases between. The CDR3 is 14 amino acids. CDR1 is SGHAT, CDR2 FQDESV, per germline (reference sequence). The chain's CDR3 is CASSSRGPVSPLHF. The CDR3 DNA reads TGTGCCAGCAGCTCCAGGGGCCCGGTTTCACCCCTCCACTTT.

This clone was seen only once. The chain recombines TRBV14 with TRBJ2-7; 9 positions match TRBD1. The CDR3 runs 14 residues. V lost 5 bases and J lost 3; bases outside the gene matches: 5. CDR1 is SGHDN and CDR2 is FVKESK in the germline V gene. The CDR3 protein is CASSLGQGVYEQYF. CDR3 nucleotides: TGTGCCAGCAGCTTGGGACAGGGAGTCTACGAGCAGTACTTC.

The genes are TRBV30 and TRBJ1-3, with D perhaps matching TRBD1 (5 bases). Trimming stripped 7 bases from V and 0 bases from J, with 22 bases between. Germline CDR1 reads GTSNPN; CDR2 reads SVGIG (reference sequence). The CDR3 contains 17 residues. DNA of the CDR3: TGTGCCTATAAGACAGCCCACACTGATAACTCTGGAAACACCATATATTTT. Its protein product is CAYKTAHTDNSGNTIYF.

This chain uses TRBV18 with TRBJ2-7; TRBD2 agrees at 11 bases. Per the germline V gene, CDR1 is KGHSH and CDR2 is LQKENI. The CDR3 runs 16 residues. The V gene end was trimmed by 2 bases and the J gene end by 3 bases; junction bases not matched to a gene: 6. Here the CDR3 DNA reads TGTGCCAGCTCACCAAAAACCGGGACTAGCGGCTACGAGCAGTACTTC. It codes for CASSPKTGTSGYEQYF. The whole variable domain, filled in from reference TRBV18 and TRBJ2-7, reads NAGVMQNPRHLVRRRGQEARLRCSPMKGHSHVYWYRQLPEEGLKFMVYLQKENIIDESGMPKERFSAEFPKEGPSILRIQQVVRGDSAAYFCASSPKTGTSGYEQYFGPGTRLTVT.

The chain combines TRBV4-1 with TRBJ1-3; D gene unclear. V dropped 4 bases and J dropped 1 base, with 14 bases sitting between them. Germline CDR1 MGHRA, CDR2 YSYEKL. The CDR3 spans 16 residues. CDR3 sequence (DNA): TGCGCCAGCAGCCGTTCCTATGGCGGATCTGGAAACACCATATATTTT. Translation gives CASSRSYGGSGNTIYF.

The rearrangement uses TRBV11-3 and TRBJ2-3; TRBD2 matches 8 bases. The CDR3 extends over 17 amino acids. CDR1 and CDR2 (germline): SGHNT, YENEEA. V was clipped by 5 bases and J by 5 bases; unmatched bases: 15. The CDR3 loop is CASSTRLAHKGRDTQYF. The DNA of the CDR3 is TGTGCCAGCAGCACAAGACTAGCGCACAAGGGGAGAGATACGCAGTATTTT.

The chain recombines TRBV3-1 (or the pseudogene TRBV3-2) with TRBJ1-6; the D is unclear. CDR1 is LGHDT and CDR2 is YNNKEL in the germline V gene (reference sequence). V lost 2 bases and J lost 7, with 9 bases in between. This CDR3 contains 14 residues. CDR3 nucleotides: TGTGCCAGCAGCCAATTCTTCCCCAATTCACCCCTCCACTTT. Residues: CASSQFFPNSPLHF.

Notes on this clone: The sample carries other DNA sequences with the same CDR3. J is TRBJ2-5 and V is TRBV7-6, with 7 nucleotides matching TRBD2. Germline CDR1 reads SGHVS; CDR2 reads FNYEAQ. The V and J ends lost 0 bases and 1 base, in that order; junction bases with no gene match: 5. This CDR3 region has 16 residues. DNA of the CDR3: TGTGCCAGCAGCTTAGCGGCTAGCGGCTCCCAAGAGACCCAGTACTTC. Protein product: CASSLAASGSQETQYF.

The gene calls are TRBV3-1 (or the pseudogene TRBV3-2) and TRBJ1-3; 7 bases align to TRBD1. Germline V gene sequence: CDR1 LGHDT, CDR2 YNNKEL (reference sequence). The CDR3 is 16 residues long. V dropped 4 bases and J dropped 3; count of bases not matched to a gene: 9. The CDR3 DNA follows: TGTGCCAGCAGCCCCTTCGACAGGGCGAATGGAAACACCATATATTTT. Its protein product is CASSPFDRANGNTIYF.

CDR3 sequence: CASTDRQNTEAFF. The CDR3 DNA follows: TGTGCCAGCACGGACAGACAGAACACTGAAGCTTTCTTT. The chain uses TRBV7-8 and TRBJ1-1; tentative D call: TRBD1 (6 bases). The germline gives CDR1 SGHVS, CDR2 FQNEAQ. The CDR3 consists of 13 residues. Trimming took 7 bases from V and 1 from J, leaving 10 bases between them.

This chain uses TRBV19 with TRBJ2-3; TRBD2 matches at 9 bases. V gave up 9 bases and J gave up 4 bases; unmatched junction bases: 5. The CDR3 extends over 13 amino acids. Germline V gene sequence: CDR1 LNHDA, CDR2 SQIVND (reference sequence). The CDR3 bases are TGTGCCAGCGCCCGGACTAGCGCAGATACGCAGTATTTT. Translating gives CASARTSADTQYF.

The rearrangement links TRBV3-1 (or the pseudogene TRBV3-2) to TRBJ1-6; perhaps TRBD1 as D (5 bases). The length of the CDR3 is 16 residues. V was shortened by 0 bases and J by 9 bases, with 15 bases between the two germline ends. Germline CDR1 reads LGHDT; CDR2 reads YNNKEL (reference sequence). For the CDR3, the DNA is TGTGCCAGCAGCCAAGAAGGGGCGGGGCAGAGTTCACCCCTCCACTTT. Its translation is CASSQEGAGQSSPLHF.

The CDR3 is CASSSRLAGGPETQYF. CDR3 in DNA: TGTGCCAGCAGCTCGAGACTAGCGGGAGGGCCTGAGACCCAGTACTTC. The chain recombines TRBV7-6 with TRBJ2-5; 14 bases map to TRBD2. V was pared by 4 bases and J by 5 bases, with 6 bases of the junction left unmatched. Germline V gene lookup returns CDR1 SGHVS and CDR2 FNYEAQ. The CDR3 is made up of 16 amino acids.

V usage is TRBV10-2 and J usage is TRBJ1-2; D not certain. The CDR3 has 14 residues. Germline lookup yields CDR1 WSHSY and CDR2 SAAADI. V shed 6 bases and J shed 4 bases, with 15 bases lying between them. CDR3 amino acids: CASSSTRQTYGYTF. Here the CDR3 DNA reads TGCGCCAGCAGCTCTACAAGACAAACCTATGGCTACACCTTC.

The chain links TRBV20-1 to TRBJ2-3; D is unresolved. Germline V CDR1 and CDR2: DFQATT, SNEGSKA (reference sequence). This CDR3 has 11 residues. V dropped 6 bases and J dropped 3 bases, with 7 bases sitting between them. The CDR3, as DNA: TGCAGTGCCTACTCTACAGATACGCAGTATTTT. The encoded protein is CSAYSTDTQYF.

This clone appeared a single time. The chain couples TRBV19 to TRBJ1-1; 9 bases agree with TRBD1. The CDR3 is 16 residues long. V lost 9 bases, J lost 1 base, and 12 bases stayed unmatched. Per the germline V gene, CDR1 is LNHDA and CDR2 is SQIVND (reference sequence). CDR3 sequence (DNA): TGTGCCAGCCGGCTGACGGGACAGGGAACGAACACTGAAGCTTTCTTT. This translates into CASRLTGQGTNTEAFF.

The rearrangement uses TRBV2 and TRBJ2-2; D perhaps matches TRBD1 (5 bases). From germline, CDR1 is SNHLY and CDR2 FYNNEI. The CDR3 has 14 residues. Trimming cost V 2 bases and J 6 bases, with 10 bases left between them. The CDR3 coding sequence is TGTGCCAGCAGTGAAACTTGGGGCCCCGGGGAGCTGTTTTTT. Translation: CASSETWGPGELFF.

The chain is built from TRBV6-1 and TRBJ1-4; D possibly corresponds to TRBD1 (6 bases). This CDR3 has 15 amino acids. Germline CDR1 reads MNHNS; CDR2 reads SASEGT. Trimming took off 2 bases at V and 3 bases at J, with 10 bases between the two ends. The CDR3 sequence: CASSEPGQSNEKLFF. Written as DNA, the CDR3 is TGTGCCAGCAGTGAACCAGGACAGTCTAATGAAAAACTGTTTTTT.

The rearrangement joins TRBV19 to TRBJ1-2; D gene unclear. CDR1 and CDR2 from the germline V gene are LNHDA and SQIVND (reference sequence). The CDR3 loop spans 14 amino acids. V was pared by 3 bases and J by 8 bases, with 16 bases between. CDR3 in amino acids: CASSIALVQTGYTF. The CDR3 nucleotides read TGTGCCAGTAGTATCGCGCTGGTGCAAACCGGCTACACCTTC. The whole variable domain, remainder taken from reference TRBV19 and TRBJ1-2, is DGGITQSPKYLFRKEGQNVTLSCEQNLNHDAMYWYRQDPGQGLRLIYYSQIVNDFQKGDIAEGYSVSREKKESFPLTVTSAQKNPTAFYLCASSIALVQTGYTFGSGTRLTVV.